What follows is one T cell receptor (beta chain) and its context. What it binds is not known. V lost 4 bases and J lost 1; bases outside the gene matches: 4. This CDR3 region has 15 residues. Germline CDR1 reads LGHNT; CDR2 reads FRNRAP. The sample originates from a study of cytomegalovirus exposure and HLA in healthy donors. Study-level background: As an earlier analysis found, around 170 million T cells yielded some 120 million unique TCR beta sequences. Points from the study as a whole: Common viral pathogens (according to a later analysis) appeared linked to several of the most significant clusters.

The PCR contained 60 Vbeta and 13 Jbeta primers. This table comes from immunoSEQ multiplex PCR, and its TCRdb copy is limited to in-frame clones, with some not included. The data hold 200,000 to 250,000 clones, with over 70% observed a single time. The origin of this receptor is a boy aged 2 to 10 in good health and CMV-seronegative. This chain connects TRBV12-5 to TRBJ1-5; 7 positions agree with TRBD1. Sequencing used PBMCs. The CDR3 sequence: CASGSGQSSNQPQHF. The CDR3 DNA is TGTGCTAGTGGTTCGGGACAGTCGAGCAATCAGCCCCAGCATTTT.